The 20 T cell receptor beta chains in this list originate from one sample, sequenced in a study of shared clonotypes between healthy human individuals (dated by TCRdb to 2018 to 2020). Receptor amplification or capture employed the immunoSEQ multiplex PCR assay. TCRdb mirrors the immuneACCESS table, restricted to in-frame sequences. Some clones are absent from its copies; in checked studies, under half trace to an unresolved V gene, and the reason for the others is unknown. Counted in this sample were 180,000 or so clones; about 93% of them appeared once. Of the sample, about 0.067% is held by the ten largest clones. Sequencing used naive CD4+ T cells sorted from blood. Taken with the paper, the label for cell subset or site translates to: CD45RA+ positively selected. Receptors were obtained from a woman under 40 in good health.

This clone is a singleton in its sample. A junction boundary mismatches the germline segment, possibly from a read error. The V call is TRBV9, the J call TRBJ2-7, with D tentatively TRBD2 (5 bases). Germline assignment: CDR1 SGDLS and CDR2 YYNGEE. The CDR3 is 16 residues long. For the CDR3, the DNA is TGTGCCAGCAGCGTAGGCCCTCCGCTAGCCTCCAACGAGCAGTACTTC. This encodes CASSVGPPLASNEQYF.

V is TRBV28 and J is TRBJ1-3, with TRBD1 identical over 8 bases. The CDR3 sequence is 15 residues long. Losses at the gene ends were 7 bases for V and 5 bases for J; bases not matched to a gene: 10. Germline CDR1 and CDR2: MDHEN and SYDVKM. CDR3 nucleotides: TGTGCCAGCAACTACAGGGGGTCTGGGAGAAACACCATATATTTT. Residues: CASNYRGSGRNTIYF. Complete variable domain (other parts from reference TRBV28 and TRBJ1-3): DVKVTQSSRYLVKRTGEKVFLECVQDMDHENMFWYRQDPGLGLRLIYFSYDVKMKEKGDIPEGYSVSREKKERFSLILESASTNQTSMYLCASNYRGSGRNTIYFGEGSWLTVV.

The chain combines TRBV11-2 with TRBJ2-5; D may be TRBD1 or TRBD2 (6 bases each). The DNA end is a closer match to TRBJ2-7, so the J assignment may be wrong. The CDR3 has 17 residues. CDR1 and CDR2 from the germline V gene are SGHAT and FQNNGV. The CDR3, as DNA: TGTGCCAGCAGCTTAGTGGGCTGGGGGGCAGAGTCGTACGAGCAGTACTTC. Its translation: CASSLVGWGAESYEQYF.

The genes are TRBV6-1 and TRBJ1-4; the D is unclear. CDR1 and CDR2 (germline): MNHNS, SASEGT. The length of the CDR3 is 14 residues. V lost 5 bases and J lost 10, with 17 bases in between. This chain's CDR3 is CASSLIDLEGKLFF. Here the CDR3 DNA reads TGTGCCAGCAGTCTTATCGACCTCGAGGGAAAACTGTTTTTT.

This chain joins TRBV28 and TRBJ2-7; D might be TRBD2 (5 bases). The CDR3 contains 13 residues. The ends were cut back, 7 bases at V and 0 bases at J, with 10 bases in the middle. The V gene's germline CDR1 is MDHEN and CDR2 SYDVKM. The CDR3 protein is CASNPGDSYEQYF. The CDR3 DNA reads as TGTGCCAGCAACCCCGGGGACTCCTACGAGCAGTACTTC. The variable domain in full, with the rest retrieved from reference TRBV28 and TRBJ2-7, is DVKVTQSSRYLVKRTGEKVFLECVQDMDHENMFWYRQDPGLGLRLIYFSYDVKMKEKGDIPEGYSVSREKKERFSLILESASTNQTSMYLCASNPGDSYEQYFGPGTRLTVT.

The rearrangement uses TRBV28 and TRBJ1-5; D is uncertain. V dropped 9 bases and J dropped 0 bases, with 9 bases sitting between them. This CDR3 region has 13 residues. The V gene's germline CDR1 is MDHEN and CDR2 SYDVKM. The CDR3 DNA is TGTGCCAGTGGGGAAATTAGCAATCAGCCCCAGCATTTT. This gives the protein CASGEISNQPQHF.

The chain couples TRBV5-4 to TRBJ2-5; TRBD2 might be the D (5 bases). The germline gives CDR1 SGHNT, CDR2 YYREEE (reference sequence). V shed 1 base and J shed 6 bases, with 16 bases lying between them. This CDR3 spans 15 amino acids. CDR3 sequence: CASSLPQSSRKTQYF. The CDR3, as DNA: TGTGCCAGCAGCTTGCCCCAGTCTAGCAGGAAGACCCAGTACTTC. Supplemented by reference TRBV5-4 and TRBJ2-5, the full variable domain reads ETGVTQSPTHLIKTRGQQVTLRCSSQSGHNTVSWYQQALGQGPQFIFQYYREEENGRGNFPPRFSGLQFPNYSSELNVNALELDDSALYLCASSLPQSSRKTQYFGPGTRLLVL.

Only one count was recorded for this clone. The rearrangement joins TRBV29-1 to TRBJ1-2; 8 nucleotides line up with TRBD1. This CDR3 comprises 12 residues. The V and J ends lost 5 bases and 8 bases, in that order; junction bases with no gene match: 7. Germline V gene data show CDR1 as SQVTM and CDR2 as ANQGSEA. The CDR3 loop reads CSVYQGADGYTF. CDR3 in DNA: TGCAGCGTTTATCAGGGGGCGGACGGCTACACCTTC.

V is TRBV27 and J is TRBJ2-3, with D uncertain. CDR3 length: 15 residues. Germline V lookup: CDR1 MNHEY, CDR2 SMNVEV (reference sequence). V gave up 3 bases and J gave up 0 bases, with 10 bases separating them. In DNA, the CDR3 is TGTGCCAGCAGTTTTTGGCGGCGAAGCACAGATACGCAGTATTTT. Translated, it gives CASSFWRRSTDTQYF.

The V gene is TRBV9, the J gene TRBJ2-7; 7 bases align to TRBD2. The CDR3 covers 13 residues. The germline V gene encodes CDR1 SGDLS and CDR2 YYNGEE. Trimming took 1 base from V and 4 from J; bases not matched to a gene: 2. The CDR3 loop reads CASSVREGYEQYF. CDR3 DNA sequence: TGTGCCAGCAGCGTAAGGGAGGGGTACGAGCAGTACTTC.

A single count supports this clone. The V call is TRBV6-5, the J call TRBJ1-5; D is perhaps TRBD1 (6 bases). Germline CDR1 MNHEY, CDR2 SVGAGI. V dropped 8 bases and J dropped 7 bases, with 15 bases sitting between them. The CDR3 has 13 residues. CDR3 region: CASGGGGWQPQHF. As DNA, the CDR3 is TGTGCCAGCGGAGGGGGGGGTTGGCAGCCCCAGCATTTT.

The J gene is TRBJ2-7, the V gene TRBV20-1, with D tentatively TRBD2 (6 bases). Germline CDR1 reads DFQATT; CDR2 reads SNEGSKA (reference sequence). V was shortened by 6 bases and J by 9 bases, with 12 bases between the two germline ends. This CDR3 has 10 residues. Written as DNA, the CDR3 is TGCAGTGCAGGACGGGAGCCGCAGTACTTC. Residues: CSAGREPQYF.

The chain joins TRBV28 to TRBJ1-1; 7 bases agree with TRBD1. Germline CDR1 reads MDHEN; CDR2 reads SYDVKM. The CDR3 runs to 15 residues. After removal of 4 bases from V and 4 bases from J, the junction contained 9 bases not matched to a gene. Here the CDR3 reads CASSSYGTVRTEAFF. CDR3 nucleotides: TGTGCCAGCAGTTCTTACGGGACAGTCCGCACTGAAGCTTTCTTT.

This clone showed up just once. This chain joins TRBV18 and TRBJ1-4; D uncertain. The CDR3 runs to 15 residues. The V gene's germline CDR1 is KGHSH and CDR2 LQKENI. V lost 4 bases and J 4 bases, leaving 13 bases between the germline ends. CDR3 amino acids: CASSQVGSSNEKLFF. In DNA, the CDR3 is TGTGCCAGCTCACAGGTGGGGTCGAGTAATGAAAAACTGTTTTTT.

This clone was counted a few times. This chain connects TRBV11-2 to TRBJ2-7; tentatively, D is TRBD1 (5 bases). The germline V and J ends were trimmed by 5 bases and 4 bases, with 9 bases remaining between them. Looked up from germline, CDR1 is SGHAT and CDR2 is FQNNGV. The CDR3 runs 12 residues. The DNA for the CDR3 is TGTGCCAGCAGCGATCAGGGTTACGAGCAGTACTTC. Translation gives CASSDQGYEQYF.

This chain connects TRBV11-2 to TRBJ2-7; the D gene could be TRBD1 or TRBD2 (5 bases each). Germline V gene lookup returns CDR1 SGHAT and CDR2 FQNNGV. CDR3 length: 15 amino acids. The V end was cut by 8 bases, the J end by 3 bases, with 20 bases between. CDR3 in amino acids: CASAVFAQRGYEQYF. CDR3 sequence (DNA): TGTGCCAGCGCAGTATTTGCGCAGAGGGGCTACGAGCAGTACTTC.

This clone appeared once. The CDR3 DNA sequence: TGTGCCAGCTCCGCCCGGACAGGGGATCAGCCCCAGCATTTT. Residues: CASSARTGDQPQHF. This chain connects TRBV18 to TRBJ1-5; TRBD1 matches at 9 bases. CDR1 is KGHSH, CDR2 LQKENI, per germline. This CDR3 has 14 amino acids. Germline trimming cut 6 bases from V and 5 bases from J; bases unmatched to any gene: 5. Variable domain in full (rest from reference TRBV18 and TRBJ1-5): NAGVMQNPRHLVRRRGQEARLRCSPMKGHSHVYWYRQLPEEGLKFMVYLQKENIIDESGMPKERFSAEFPKEGPSILRIQQVVRGDSAAYFCASSARTGDQPQHFGDGTRLSIL.

The chain uses TRBV19 and TRBJ2-7; the match to TRBD1 covers 10 bases. Germline loops: CDR1 LNHDA, CDR2 SQIVND (reference sequence). V lost 3 bases to trimming and J lost 3 bases; unmatched junction nucleotides: 5. This CDR3 spans 15 amino acids. CDR3 sequence: CASSIIGTGVYEQYF. CDR3 DNA sequence: TGTGCCAGTAGTATCATTGGGACAGGGGTCTACGAGCAGTACTTC. The entire variable domain, with the rest obtained from reference TRBV19 and TRBJ2-7, is as follows: DGGITQSPKYLFRKEGQNVTLSCEQNLNHDAMYWYRQDPGQGLRLIYYSQIVNDFQKGDIAEGYSVSREKKESFPLTVTSAQKNPTAFYLCASSIIGTGVYEQYFGPGTRLTVT.

This rearrangement joins TRBV5-4 to TRBJ1-2; no definite D call. The CDR3 totals 17 residues. Looked up from germline, CDR1 is SGHNT and CDR2 is YYREEE (reference sequence). V was trimmed by 2 bases and J by 4 bases, leaving 21 bases between them. The CDR3 region has the DNA TGTGCCAGCAGCTTCACTGGCAGCTCCAGACGGTTCTATGGCTACACCTTC. Translated: CASSFTGSSRRFYGYTF.

The chain has TRBV15 and TRBJ2-2; D call uncertain. Germline V CDR1 and CDR2: LNHNV, YYDKDF (reference sequence). This CDR3 region has 16 residues. V was clipped by 0 bases and J by 6 bases, with 14 bases between them. The CDR3 nucleotides read TGTGCCACCAGCAGAGACCCGCCCCCGGGCGCCGGGGAGCTGTTTTTT. This translates into CATSRDPPPGAGELFF.